The clone carrying this T cell receptor (beta chain) is medium-sized (0.01 to 0.1%) by share. The repertoire was sequenced with immunoSEQ multiplex PCR; TCRdb's copy has only in-frame clones and lacks some. The sample includes some 100,000 clones, around 84% of them seen just once. Germline V gives CDR1 SEHNR, CDR2 FQNEAQ (reference sequence). The CDR3 runs to 17 residues. J gave up 2 bases and V 5 bases, and 13 bases lay outside the gene matches. The data were taken from a study of T cell responses to AZD1222 COVID-19 vaccine. In the study overall: Timing groups of about 4 and about 12 weeks for second doses were pooled.

The source was peripheral blood, collected on day 0 of AZD1222 vaccination. This TCR was sampled from an adult in good health. The J gene is TRBJ2-7, the V gene TRBV7-9; 9 bases are shared with TRBD1. For the CDR3, the DNA is TGTGCCAGCAGCCCAGGGCCCGGGACAGGGATAACCTACGAGCAGTACTTC. The encoded protein is CASSPGPGTGITYEQYF.